This T cell receptor (beta chain) was sequenced for a study of blood T cell repertoires in COVID-19. At the level of the study: Nucleic acid was either cDNA or gDNA, and it came from T cells, B-cell-depleted T cells, or PBMCs.

Authors' data handling: How many nucleated cells were present was estimated from reference gene primer amplification. Method: immunoSEQ multiplex PCR; TCRdb's copy keeps in-frame clones and lacks some. D and trimming were read from the DNA, whereas the V and J calls and clone size are those reported in that table. Of about 170,000 clones in the sample, 60% to 80% were seen once. The germline V gene has CDR1 SEHNR and CDR2 FQNEAQ (reference sequence). The CDR3 loop spans 16 amino acids. The V segment lost 5 bases and the J segment 4 bases; nucleotides outside the gene matches: 13. This clone was observed a few times.

The chain links TRBV7-9 to TRBJ1-2, with 7 bases lining up with TRBD1. Material: peripheral blood. The clonotype comes from a man between 65 and 79 years old with acute or convalescent COVID-19. The CDR3 region is CASSRWRGRVLYGYTF. In DNA form, the CDR3 reads TGTGCCAGCAGCCGATGGAGGGGGCGGGTCCTCTATGGCTACACCTTC. The whole variable domain, remainder taken from reference TRBV7-9 and TRBJ1-2, is DTGVSQNPRHKITKRGQNVTFRCDPISEHNRLYWYRQTLGQGPEFLTYFQNEAQLEKSRLLSDRFSAERPKGSFSTLEIQRTEQGDSAMYLCASSRWRGRVLYGYTFGSGTRLTVV.